The 32 T cell receptor beta chains below come from one sample, sequenced in a study of T cells expressing NK-cell markers. For each CDR3 protein, TCRdb gives one entry from its re-call of the 5' RACE reads, without DNA. Its table lists approximately 380,000 distinct CDR3 sequences. Specimen: blood T cells: a sorted CD56 or NKG2C T cell subset, CD4+ or CD8+ T cells, or bulk PBMC T cells (not recorded which). These receptors came from a man aged 18-75 years in good health.

V and J are TRBV28 and TRBJ2-7; TCRdb returns TRBD1, unconfirmable since there is no DNA. CDR3 length: 14 residues. The germline CDR1 and CDR2 sequences are MDHEN and SYDVKM. The CDR3 here is CASSFLTHWGEQYF. Together with reference TRBV28 and TRBJ2-7, the CDR3 gives the full variable domain: DVKVTQSSRYLVKRTGEKVFLECVQDMDHENMFWYRQDPGLGLRLIYFSYDVKMKEKGDIPEGYSVSREKKERFSLILESASTNQTSMYLCASSFLTHWGEQYFGPGTRLTVT.

V usage is TRBV28 and J usage is TRBJ2-7; without DNA, the TCRdb call of TRBD2 cannot be checked. Per the germline V gene, CDR1 is MDHEN and CDR2 is SYDVKM. The CDR3 loop spans 14 amino acids. The CDR3 spells CASSLVQGVRSQYF.

The chain links TRBV20-1 to TRBJ2-2; TCRdb's D call, TRBD1, is unchecked because there is no DNA. The germline CDR1 and CDR2 sequences are DFQATT and SNEGSKA (reference sequence). CDR3 size: 15 residues. CDR3 in amino acids: CSATPGSTNTGELFF.

The rearrangement links TRBV7-9 to TRBJ2-3; without DNA, the TCRdb call of TRBD1 cannot be checked. This CDR3 contains 15 residues. Germline V gene sequence: CDR1 SEHNR, CDR2 FQNEAQ (reference sequence). The CDR3 sequence: CASSSLGGRTDTQYF.

The rearrangement uses TRBV5-8 and TRBJ2-7. CDR3 length equals 13 residues. In germline, CDR1 is SGHTS, CDR2 YDEGEE. CDR3 sequence: CASSLGRVGEQYF.

The chain combines TRBV12-3 or TRBV12-4 with TRBJ1-1. This CDR3 has 14 amino acids. CDR3 loop: CASSLREDYTEAFF.

The rearrangement joins TRBV7-3 to TRBJ2-7; TCRdb reports TRBD2, a call that lacks DNA to check it against. The CDR3 is made up of 18 amino acids. From germline, CDR1 is SGHTA and CDR2 FQGTGA. This CDR3 reads CASSLLPMNSGGADEQYF.

This sequence joins TRBV5-1 and TRBJ2-3; lacking DNA, the TRBD1 call made by TCRdb goes unchecked. Per germline, CDR1 SGHRS and CDR2 YFSETQ. The CDR3 is 15 amino acids. The CDR3 spells CASSYDPRGPDTQYF.

The rearrangement joins TRBV3-1 to TRBJ2-3. Germline assignment: CDR1 LGHDT and CDR2 YNNKEL (reference sequence). The CDR3 extends over 12 amino acids. The CDR3 sequence: CASSRAMDTQYF.

The chain has TRBV3-1 and TRBJ1-2. CDR1 and CDR2 (germline): LGHDT, YNNKEL (reference sequence). The CDR3 sequence is 15 residues long. The CDR3 region is CASSQAAGRSYGYTF.

The chain recombines TRBV15 with TRBJ2-1; TCRdb indicates TRBD1, and absent DNA this call remains unverified. Per germline, CDR1 LNHNV and CDR2 YYDKDF (reference sequence). This CDR3 has 15 residues. CDR3 in amino acids: CATSRGGTGGDEQFF.

This chain connects TRBV18 to TRBJ2-7; TCRdb outputs TRBD2, but without DNA this stays unchecked. The CDR3 loop spans 15 amino acids. The germline CDR1 and CDR2 sequences are KGHSH and LQKENI. The CDR3 spells CASQTTSEAAYEQYF.

The CDR3 sequence is CASSRLLAGASTDTQYF. The chain employs TRBV4-2 and TRBJ2-3; TCRdb picks TRBD2, but there is no DNA to check that call. CDR1 and CDR2 from the germline V gene are LGHNA and YNFKEQ. CDR3 length equals 17 residues.

The rearrangement uses TRBV7-7 and TRBJ1-1; TCRdb outputs TRBD1, but without DNA this stays unchecked. In germline, CDR1 is SSHAT, CDR2 FNYEAQ (reference sequence). The CDR3 sequence is 15 residues long. This chain's CDR3 is CASSLEQDRDTEAFF.

This sequence joins TRBV4-2 and TRBJ2-3. The CDR3 loop spans 16 amino acids. Germline V gene data show CDR1 as LGHNA and CDR2 as YNFKEQ. The CDR3: CASSQVGRTNTDTQYF.

CDR3 sequence reads: CASRSRTGGWYNEQFF. This chain connects TRBV12-3 or TRBV12-4 to TRBJ2-1; lacking DNA, the TRBD1 call made by TCRdb goes unchecked. This CDR3 spans 16 amino acids.

This chain links TRBV2 with TRBJ2-1. Germline CDR1 SNHLY, CDR2 FYNNEI. This CDR3 is 14 amino acids long. The CDR3 spells CASSETEIYNEQFF. Full variable domain (rest looked up from reference TRBV2 and TRBJ2-1): EPEVTQTPSHQVTQMGQEVILRCVPISNHLYFYWYRQILGQKVEFLVSFYNNEISEKSEIFDDQFSVERPDGSNFTLKIRSTKLEDSAMYFCASSETEIYNEQFFGPGTRLTVL.

The chain couples TRBV29-1 to TRBJ2-6; checking the TCRdb D call of TRBD1 is not possible without DNA. Germline V gene lookup returns CDR1 SQVTM and CDR2 ANQGSEA. The CDR3 runs to 14 residues. CDR3 protein: CSVEVRAGANVLTF.

The V call is TRBV28, the J call TRBJ2-7; TCRdb's D gene call, TRBD1, goes unchecked for lack of DNA. The germline V gene has CDR1 MDHEN and CDR2 SYDVKM. The CDR3 loop spans 13 amino acids. CDR3 sequence reads: CATNAGQGYEQYF.

CDR3 loop: CASSLVGLGNIQYF. The rearrangement links TRBV7-8 to TRBJ2-4; the D call of TRBD2 rests on TCRdb alone, since no DNA is present to check it. This CDR3 is built from 14 residues. Germline V gene lookup returns CDR1 SGHVS and CDR2 FQNEAQ. The full variable domain, in which reference TRBV7-8 and TRBJ2-4 provide the parts outside the CDR3, is GAGVSQSPRYKVAKRGQDVALRCDPISGHVSLFWYQQALGQGPEFLTYFQNEAQLDKSGLPSDRFFAERPEGSVSTLKIQRTQQEDSAVYLCASSLVGLGNIQYFGAGTRLSVL.

V and J are TRBV7-2 and TRBJ2-3; TCRdb picks TRBD2, but there is no DNA to check that call. There are 15 residues in the CDR3. Germline loops: CDR1 SGHTA, CDR2 FQGNSA. The CDR3 sequence: CASSPLGGSTDTQYF.

The V gene is TRBV5-6, the J gene TRBJ2-1; TCRdb selects TRBD1, and the lack of DNA leaves this call unchecked. CDR3 size: 16 residues. Germline V gene lookup returns CDR1 SGHDT and CDR2 YYEEEE. CDR3 sequence: CASSRLQGAGGNEQFF.

CDR3 sequence: CASSLRASLSGNTIYF. The chain uses TRBV5-1 and TRBJ1-3. CDR1 is SGHRS and CDR2 is YFSETQ in the germline V gene. The CDR3 contains 16 residues.

CDR3 sequence: CSARGDTLGETQYF. The chain employs TRBV20-1 and TRBJ2-5; TCRdb designates TRBD1, a call that cannot be tested without DNA. The CDR3 loop spans 14 amino acids. Per germline, CDR1 DFQATT and CDR2 SNEGSKA (reference sequence).

The chain carries TRBV20-1 and TRBJ2-7; TCRdb lists TRBD1, though no DNA is available to test this call. Germline values: CDR1 DFQATT, CDR2 SNEGSKA (reference sequence). The CDR3 extends over 15 amino acids. The CDR3 region is CSARDGGGRSYEQYF.

The gene calls are TRBV20-1 and TRBJ2-7. CDR3 length equals 14 residues. Per germline, CDR1 DFQATT and CDR2 SNEGSKA (reference sequence). The CDR3 sequence: CSAPLQLPPYEQYF.

The rearrangement uses TRBV2 and TRBJ1-1; with no DNA, the TCRdb D assignment of TRBD1 cannot be verified. The germline CDR1 and CDR2 sequences are SNHLY and FYNNEI. This CDR3 has 12 residues. CDR3 sequence reads: CASRRIPGQAFF. The variable domain in full, with the rest retrieved from reference TRBV2 and TRBJ1-1, is EPEVTQTPSHQVTQMGQEVILRCVPISNHLYFYWYRQILGQKVEFLVSFYNNEISEKSEIFDDQFSVERPDGSNFTLKIRSTKLEDSAMYFCASRRIPGQAFFGQGTRLTVV.

The chain uses TRBV7-2 and TRBJ2-7; TCRdb names TRBD2, which stays unverified in the absence of DNA. In germline, CDR1 is SGHTA, CDR2 FQGNSA. This CDR3 has 15 amino acids. The CDR3 loop is CASRERLAGGLKQYF.

This chain links TRBV6-5 with TRBJ2-2; checking the TCRdb D call of TRBD1 is not possible without DNA. The CDR3 sequence is 16 residues long. In germline, CDR1 is MNHEY, CDR2 SVGAGI. The CDR3 loop reads CASSTRLAGAAGELFF.

The rearrangement joins TRBV9 to TRBJ1-2; TCRdb gives TRBD1 as the D gene, but with no DNA this cannot be confirmed. CDR1 SGDLS and CDR2 YYNGEE come from the germline V gene. There are 17 residues in the CDR3. This CDR3 is CASSPRDRTSSGYGYTF.

This chain uses TRBV20-1 with TRBJ2-7. Germline loops: CDR1 DFQATT, CDR2 SNEGSKA (reference sequence). The length of the CDR3 is 11 residues. The CDR3 protein is CSASLVREQYF.

The CDR3 loop reads CASSPRGFRDKKTQYF. The genes are TRBV28 and TRBJ2-5; without DNA, the TCRdb call of TRBD1 cannot be checked. Per the germline V gene, CDR1 is MDHEN and CDR2 is SYDVKM. This CDR3 region has 16 residues.